This T cell receptor beta chain was identified in a study of somatic mutations in cytotoxic T cells in rheumatoid arthritis. Across the whole study: A roughly 32 ml EDTA sample of patient blood was drawn right after diagnosis, before any treatment. Regarding the study as a whole: The clonality of CD8+ T cells was not significantly different between rheumatoid arthritis patients and age-matched healthy controls. No multiple-comparison adjustment was applied to the slight TRBV07 underrepresentation in rheumatoid arthritis patients. The antigen targets of the expanded CD8+ clones were unknown.

The protocol was immunoSEQ multiplex PCR, while the TCRdb copy is restricted to in-frame clones and leaves out a portion. The table shows approximately 19,000 clones, with roughly four fifths occurring only once. Germline CDR1 reads MDHEN; CDR2 reads SYDVKM. The CDR3 extends over 17 amino acids. With 5 bases clipped from V and 0 bases from J, the junction kept 5 bases outside the gene matches. For this clone: Its antigen is unknown.

V and J are TRBV28 and TRBJ2-2; TRBD2 matches at 11 bases. The clonotype comes from an adult with rheumatoid arthritis. Specimen: CD8+ T cells sorted from blood. CDR3: CASSRLAGGANTGELFF. CDR3 coding DNA: TGTGCCAGCAGTAGGCTAGCGGGGGGCGCGAACACCGGGGAGCTGTTTTTT.